The 16 T cell receptor beta chains in this list originate from one sample, sequenced in a study of cytomegalovirus exposure and HLA in healthy donors. PCR involved 60 Vbeta and 13 Jbeta primers. Data came from immunoSEQ multiplex PCR; TCRdb stores just in-frame clones and leaves some out. Among roughly 56,000 clones, 81% were seen once, and the ten largest hold roughly 2.3%. Material: PBMCs. All receptors come from a boy younger than 18 in good health and CMV-seropositive.

The chain is built from TRBV9 and TRBJ2-3; possible D gene TRBD1, 6 bases. Germline loops: CDR1 SGDLS, CDR2 YYNGEE. This CDR3 contains 18 residues. V was clipped by 0 bases and J by 3 bases, with 20 bases between them. For the CDR3, the DNA is TGTGCCAGCAGCGTAGGGTTAAGGGGGAAAGTGTTAACAGATACGCAGTATTTT. Protein: CASSVGLRGKVLTDTQYF.

V usage is TRBV12-5 and J usage is TRBJ2-5, with 7 nucleotides matching TRBD2. Germline values: CDR1 LGHNT, CDR2 FRNRAP. With V trimmed by 3 bases and J by 2 bases, 3 bases remained unmatched. This CDR3 comprises 14 residues. CDR3 nucleotide sequence: TGTGCTAGTGGTTTCACGGGGGGACAAGAGACCCAGTACTTC. Encoded protein: CASGFTGGQETQYF.

This chain uses TRBV5-6 with TRBJ1-1; weak D call: TRBD1 (5 bases). The V gene's germline CDR1 is SGHDT and CDR2 YYEEEE. The CDR3 contains 14 residues. V lost 1 base to trimming and J lost 1 base, with 8 bases between them. The CDR3 nucleotides read TGTGCCAGCAGCTTGTGGGGGGAGAACACTGAAGCTTTCTTT. Protein sequence: CASSLWGENTEAFF. Drawing the rest from reference TRBV5-6 and TRBJ1-1, the complete variable domain is DAGVTQSPTHLIKTRGQQVTLRCSPKSGHDTVSWYQQALGQGPQFIFQYYEEEERQRGNFPDRFSGHQFPNYSSELNVNALLLGDSALYLCASSLWGENTEAFFGQGTRLTVV.

The chain employs TRBV5-1 and TRBJ1-1, with D possibly TRBD1 on 6 matching bases. This CDR3 has 16 residues. V dropped 0 bases and J dropped 1 base, with 13 bases sitting between them. The germline V gene has CDR1 SGHRS and CDR2 YFSETQ. CDR3 protein: CASSLARDTWNTEAFF. In DNA form, the CDR3 reads TGCGCCAGCAGCTTGGCCCGGGACACCTGGAACACTGAAGCTTTCTTT.

In the case of this clone: Other nucleotide sequences from this sample produce the same CDR3. This chain connects TRBV5-4 to TRBJ1-6, with D perhaps matching TRBD1 (6 bases). Between the trimmed V and J ends, which lost 5 bases and 8 bases, there was a span of 14 bases. Germline V gene data show CDR1 as SGHNT and CDR2 as YYREEE (reference sequence). CDR3 size: 14 residues. CDR3 in amino acids: CASRSGTLDSPLHF. CDR3 nucleotides: TGTGCCAGCAGATCCGGGACATTGGATTCACCCCTCCACTTT.

The chain employs TRBV27 and TRBJ1-2, with 7 bases fitting TRBD1. In germline, CDR1 is MNHEY, CDR2 SMNVEV (reference sequence). Trimming removed 9 bases from V and 4 bases from J; junction bases left unmatched: 20. This CDR3 has 17 amino acids. The CDR3 reads CASGLRDSPGGSYGYTF. The CDR3 nucleotides are TGTGCCAGTGGGCTCCGGGACAGTCCAGGGGGTAGCTATGGCTACACCTTC.

As DNA, the CDR3 is TGTGCCAGCAGCTTAATGGAAGGAGGGGAGGCTTTCTTT. Amino acids: CASSLMEGGEAFF. This chain uses TRBV7-9 with TRBJ1-1; TRBD1 might be the D (5 bases). CDR3 size: 13 residues. V was cut by 2 bases and J by 11 bases, with 15 bases left in between. The V gene's germline CDR1 is SEHNR and CDR2 FQNEAQ (reference sequence).

The chain links TRBV19 to TRBJ1-6; 9 nucleotides match TRBD1. CDR3 length: 19 amino acids. Germline V gene lookup returns CDR1 LNHDA and CDR2 SQIVND (reference sequence). Trimming took 5 bases from V and 3 from J; bases not matched to a gene: 14. The CDR3 loop is CASSPSPGQGTIYNSPLHF. CDR3 in DNA: TGTGCCAGTAGTCCGTCCCCGGGACAGGGCACAATCTATAATTCACCCCTCCACTTT.

The J gene is TRBJ1-5, the V gene TRBV6-5, with 9 bases identical to TRBD1. J gave up 4 bases and V 5 bases, and 6 bases lay outside the gene matches. CDR1 is MNHEY and CDR2 is SVGAGI in the germline V gene. The CDR3 extends over 15 amino acids. The CDR3 sequence is CASSPTGTGNQPQHF. DNA of the CDR3: TGTGCCAGCAGTCCCACCGGGACAGGGAATCAGCCCCAGCATTTT.

The chain is built from TRBV5-1 and TRBJ2-1; 7 bases match TRBD1. V gave up 4 bases and J gave up 6 bases; unmatched junction bases: 10. CDR1 and CDR2 from the germline V gene are SGHRS and YFSETQ. This CDR3 region has 15 residues. CDR3 sequence reads: CASSLNRGLGNEQFF. In DNA form, the CDR3 reads TGCGCCAGCAGCCTGAATAGGGGGCTCGGCAATGAGCAGTTCTTC.

The gene calls are TRBV11-3 and TRBJ2-2; no definite D call. Germline V gives CDR1 SGHNT, CDR2 YENEEA. CDR3 size: 13 residues. V dropped 5 bases and J dropped 1 base, with 5 bases sitting between them. The CDR3 coding sequence is TGTGCCAGCAGCGGCGGGAACACCGGGGAGCTGTTTTTT. This sequence encodes CASSGGNTGELFF.

The J gene is TRBJ1-1, the V gene TRBV6-5, with TRBD1 as a possible D gene (5 bases). Germline values: CDR1 MNHEY, CDR2 SVGAGI. The CDR3 is 13 residues long. V was shortened by 4 bases and J by 10 bases, with 16 bases between the two germline ends. This CDR3 reads CASSLGIGGGAFF. DNA of the CDR3: TGTGCCAGCAGTTTGGGCATTGGGGGGGGAGCTTTCTTT.

V gene TRBV6-1 combines with J gene TRBJ1-5; no clear D gene. V lost 7 bases to trimming and J lost 0 bases, with 7 bases between them. Germline loops: CDR1 MNHNS, CDR2 SASEGT. The CDR3 totals 13 residues. The CDR3 DNA reads TGTGCCAGCACGCGGGGTAGCAATCAGCCCCAGCATTTT. This encodes CASTRGSNQPQHF.

This chain connects TRBV25-1 to TRBJ1-5, with TRBD1 identical over 7 bases. The CDR3 is 14 amino acids. The trim removed 4 bases at V and 3 bases at J, leaving 3 bases unmatched. Germline-derived CDR1 and CDR2 are MGHDK and SYGVNS. The chain's CDR3 is CASSGTGNNQPQHF. The DNA of the CDR3 is TGTGCCAGCAGTGGGACAGGCAACAATCAGCCCCAGCATTTT.

The chain combines TRBV5-4 with TRBJ1-2; D not resolved. This CDR3 has 14 amino acids. Trimming removed 4 bases at V and 1 base at J, with 11 bases between. Germline V gene lookup returns CDR1 SGHNT and CDR2 YYREEE (reference sequence). CDR3 residues: CASSQPGDNYGYTF. As DNA, the CDR3 is TGTGCCAGCAGCCAACCGGGAGATAACTATGGCTACACCTTC.

The rearrangement uses TRBV9 and TRBJ1-2; perhaps TRBD1 as D (6 bases). The CDR3 covers 15 residues. Germline CDR1 SGDLS, CDR2 YYNGEE. Trimming removed 4 bases from V and 3 bases from J, with 16 bases in between. This CDR3 reads CASSPPNDRYYGYTF. The DNA of the CDR3 is TGTGCCAGCAGCCCCCCCAATGACAGGTACTATGGCTACACCTTC.